The next 12 T cell receptor beta chains were all read from a single sample in a study of blood T cell repertoires in COVID-19. Clones were sequenced by immunoSEQ multiplex PCR, and TCRdb holds only the in-frame ones, with some missing. The table includes 140,000 to 150,000 clones, approximately 86% detected once. The sequencing input was PBMCs or T cells enriched from blood (not recorded which). The source is a woman between 40 and 55 years old who had been exposed to COVID-19.

Here the CDR3 reads CASTGRTNSPLHF. CDR3 in DNA: TGTGCCAGCACAGGGCGGACTAATTCACCCCTCCACTTT. The chain carries TRBV12-3 or TRBV12-4 and TRBJ1-6; D perhaps matches TRBD1 (5 bases). V gave up 7 bases and J gave up 6 bases, with 10 bases separating them. The CDR3 totals 13 residues.

The J gene is TRBJ1-2, the V gene TRBV28; 7 bases match TRBD1. Germline lookup yields CDR1 MDHEN and CDR2 SYDVKM. The CDR3 length is 12 residues. The trim removed 4 bases at V and 9 bases at J, leaving 5 bases unmatched. CDR3 bases: TGTGCCAGCAGTTGGCACAGGGGTAGCTACACCTTC. It translates to CASSWHRGSYTF.

The table lists this clone with a few counts. This sequence joins TRBV7-9 and TRBJ2-5; TRBD2 aligns across 8 bases. After removal of 5 bases from V and 0 bases from J, the junction contained 8 bases not matched to a gene. The germline gives CDR1 SEHNR, CDR2 FQNEAQ (reference sequence). This CDR3 has 16 amino acids. The CDR3: CASSETSGAYQETQYF. The CDR3 DNA follows: TGTGCCAGCAGCGAAACTAGCGGAGCGTACCAAGAGACCCAGTACTTC.

CDR3 nucleotide sequence: TGCGCCAGCAGCTATGGACAGGGAGGCTGGAGTAGAAATCAGCCCCAGCATTTT. Translated, it gives CASSYGQGGWSRNQPQHF. The V and J genes are TRBV5-1 and TRBJ1-5, with 8 bases lining up with TRBD1. Trimming at V came to 3 bases and at J to 4 bases, leaving 15 bases not matched to a gene. From germline, CDR1 is SGHRS and CDR2 YFSETQ. CDR3 length: 18 amino acids.

This clone appeared once. The CDR3 region is CAIRGQGDTEAFF. The CDR3 bases are TGTGCCATCAGGGGACAGGGGGACACTGAAGCTTTCTTT. This chain links TRBV10-3 with TRBJ1-1, with 11 nucleotides matching TRBD1. The CDR3 sequence is 13 residues long. Germline CDR1 is ENHRY and CDR2 is SYGVKD. The ends lost 6 bases at V and 3 bases at J; junction bases unmatched: 0.

J is TRBJ2-7 and V is TRBV2; 9 positions agree with TRBD1. Germline V lookup: CDR1 SNHLY, CDR2 FYNNEI. This CDR3 comprises 13 residues. Trimming at V came to 6 bases and at J to 5 bases, leaving 5 bases not matched to a gene. CDR3 residues: CASRGTGRDEQYF. CDR3 DNA: TGTGCCAGCAGGGGGACAGGGCGGGACGAGCAGTACTTC.

This clone has just one count. This chain uses TRBV5-1 with TRBJ2-2; 11 nucleotides match TRBD2. Germline V gene data show CDR1 as SGHRS and CDR2 as YFSETQ. The CDR3 extends over 16 amino acids. J was trimmed by 4 bases and V by 0 bases; bases with no gene match: 2. CDR3 loop: CASSLVAGGRTGELFF. The CDR3 DNA sequence: TGCGCCAGCAGCTTGGTAGCGGGGGGGCGCACCGGGGAGCTGTTTTTT.

V usage is TRBV10-1 and J usage is TRBJ2-2; TRBD2 matches 14 bases. This CDR3 region has 17 residues. Losses at the gene ends were 6 bases for V and 1 base for J; bases not matched to a gene: 4. Germline V gene data show CDR1 as WNHNN and CDR2 as SYGVQD (reference sequence). The CDR3: CASSRGLAGENTGELFF. The DNA of the CDR3 is TGCGCCAGCAGCCGGGGACTAGCGGGGGAGAACACCGGGGAGCTGTTTTTT.

V usage is TRBV6-5 and J usage is TRBJ2-7; 12 nucleotides agree with TRBD2. The CDR3 is 14 amino acids. Germline trimming cut 7 bases from V and 7 bases from J; bases unmatched to any gene: 8. The V gene's germline CDR1 is MNHEY and CDR2 SVGAGI. In DNA, the CDR3 is TGTGCCAGCACCCGGACTAGCGGGAATGGGGAGCAGTACTTC. It yields the protein CASTRTSGNGEQYF.

This chain uses TRBV5-1 with TRBJ2-3; possibly TRBD1 for D (5 bases). The CDR3 covers 17 residues. V lost 1 base to trimming and J lost 2 bases, with 17 bases between them. Germline lookup yields CDR1 SGHRS and CDR2 YFSETQ. In nucleotides, the CDR3 is TGCGCCAGCAGCTTGTCCGTGGCATATGGGGCCACAGATACGCAGTATTTT. This translates into CASSLSVAYGATDTQYF.

This clone has a single count. Other DNA sequences from this sample encode an identical CDR3 as well. The rearrangement links TRBV12-3 or TRBV12-4 to TRBJ1-2; D gene ambiguous. The CDR3 spans 12 residues. V lost 2 bases and J lost 7, with 8 bases in between. The CDR3 coding sequence is TGTGCCAGCAGTTTACGGGGATTTGGCTACACCTTC. This gives the protein CASSLRGFGYTF.

The J gene is TRBJ2-7, the V gene TRBV10-2; D call uncertain. Trimming shortened V by 5 bases and J by 0 bases, and 8 bases separated the two germline ends. CDR1 is WSHSY, CDR2 SAAADI, per germline. This CDR3 has 13 residues. The CDR3 is CASSTSLSYEQYF. CDR3 DNA: TGCGCCAGCAGTACCAGTCTCTCCTACGAGCAGTACTTC.